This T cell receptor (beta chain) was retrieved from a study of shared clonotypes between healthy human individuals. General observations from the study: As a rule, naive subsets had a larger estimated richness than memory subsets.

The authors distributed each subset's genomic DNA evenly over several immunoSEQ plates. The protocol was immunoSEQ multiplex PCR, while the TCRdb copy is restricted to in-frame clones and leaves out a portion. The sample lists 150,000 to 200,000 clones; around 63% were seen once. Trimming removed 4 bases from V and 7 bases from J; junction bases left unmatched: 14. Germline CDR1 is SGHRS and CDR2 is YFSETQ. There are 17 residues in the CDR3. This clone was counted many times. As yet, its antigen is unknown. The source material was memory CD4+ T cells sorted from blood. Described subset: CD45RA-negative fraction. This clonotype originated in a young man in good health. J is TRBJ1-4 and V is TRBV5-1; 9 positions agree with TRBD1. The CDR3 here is CASSHVGQGHLGEKLFF. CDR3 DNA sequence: TGCGCCAGCAGCCATGTGGGACAGGGTCATTTAGGTGAAAAACTGTTTTTT.